The TCR beta chain described here comes from a study of blood T cell repertoires in COVID-19. Study-level background: There were acute and convalescent COVID-19 samples, and they came from the United States, Italy and Spain.

The germline V gene has CDR1 SGHDN and CDR2 FVKESK. J gave up 0 bases and V 2 bases, and 7 bases lay outside the gene matches. This CDR3 contains 18 residues. Study processing details: Estimation of nucleated cell counts was performed using reference gene primer amplification. Assay used: immunoSEQ multiplex PCR; TCRdb lists only in-frame clones, some missing. For V, J and clone size, that table is used; D and trimming come from the DNA. Of approximately 230,000 clones in the sample, approximately 82% are singletons; the top ten hold 14% to 15%. The J gene is TRBJ2-6, the V gene TRBV14; the match to TRBD2 covers 7 bases. The clonotype was recovered from a man between 35 and 55 years old who had recovered from COVID-19. The sequenced sample consisted of PBMCs or T cells enriched from blood (not recorded which). This chain's CDR3 is CASSQWRGTRSGANVLTF. The CDR3 DNA reads TGTGCCAGCAGCCAATGGCGGGGGACCCGCTCTGGGGCCAACGTCCTGACTTTC.